A selection of T cell receptor beta chains follows, all from one sample in a study of cytomegalovirus exposure and HLA in healthy donors. The repertoire was sequenced with immunoSEQ multiplex PCR; TCRdb's copy has only in-frame clones and lacks some. This repertoire shows about 120,000 clones, about 84% found once; its top ten account for under 2.5%. The sequencing input was PBMCs. These receptors were collected from a woman aged 25 to 39 in good health and CMV-seronegative. Each CDR3 is given without its conserved first and last residue. A D gene is named only where the DNA matches it firmly. Size values are once, few and many counts, or a class for expanded clones, and some rows have none.

TRBJ1-2 TRBV2 few 11 NA ASSEEGDYGYT
TRBJ2-2 TRBV27 NA 13 NA ASSFRFANTGELF
TRBJ1-5 TRBV10-3 NA 11 NA AISQRGNQPQH
TRBJ2-3 TRBV27 NA 14 NA ASSLKYWESTDTQY
TRBJ2-1 TRBV4-3 NA 14 TRBD1 ASSQQPGQEYNEQF
TRBJ1-1 TRBV5-4 NA 11 NA ASSSGRGPEAF
TRBJ1-4 TRBV30 few 9 NA AWSAGFGQF
TRBJ2-2 TRBV4-3 NA 13 NA ASSQDPGWTGELF
TRBJ2-4 TRBV10-3 NA 14 TRBD2 AISESGEGAKNIQY
TRBJ1-3 TRBV7-2 NA 12 NA ASSPQGSGNTIY
TRBJ1-6 TRBV6-1 NA 12 NA ASRPQTGNSPLH
TRBJ1-1 TRBV5-1 NA 13 NA ASSLLGPMNTEAF
TRBJ1-1 TRBV25-1 NA 11 TRBD1 ASGQGAYTEAF
TRBJ1-1 TRBV7-9 NA 11 NA ASSLGVGAEAF
TRBJ1-5 TRBV5-1 once 13 TRBD1 ASRPTGTGNQPQH
TRBJ2-7 TRBV4-3 NA 13 TRBD1 ASSQVGTGTYEQY
TRBJ1-1 TRBV20-1 NA 9 NA SALQGFEAF
TRBJ1-6 TRBV28 NA 12 NA ASRVTGENSPLH
TRBJ2-1 TRBV10-3 NA 15 TRBD2 AIMTGTSGGPNNEQF
TRBJ1-2 TRBV30 NA 12 NA AWSPGGSLYGYT
TRBJ1-1 TRBV27 NA 12 TRBD1 ASSRRDRGTEAF
TRBJ2-7 TRBV5-1 NA 14 TRBD2 ASSPRSGGSSYEQY